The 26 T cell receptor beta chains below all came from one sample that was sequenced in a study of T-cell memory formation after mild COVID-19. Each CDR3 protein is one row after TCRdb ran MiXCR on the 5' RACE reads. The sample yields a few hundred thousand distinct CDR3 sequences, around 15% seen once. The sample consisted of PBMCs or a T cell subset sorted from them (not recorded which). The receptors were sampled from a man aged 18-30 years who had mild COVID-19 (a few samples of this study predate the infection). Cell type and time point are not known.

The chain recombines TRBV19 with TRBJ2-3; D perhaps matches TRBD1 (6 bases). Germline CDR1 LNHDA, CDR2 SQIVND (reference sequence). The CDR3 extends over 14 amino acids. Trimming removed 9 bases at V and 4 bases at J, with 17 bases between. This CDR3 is CASLSGGQADTQYF. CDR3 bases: TGTGCCAGCCTCAGTGGGGGCCAGGCAGATACGCAGTATTTT.

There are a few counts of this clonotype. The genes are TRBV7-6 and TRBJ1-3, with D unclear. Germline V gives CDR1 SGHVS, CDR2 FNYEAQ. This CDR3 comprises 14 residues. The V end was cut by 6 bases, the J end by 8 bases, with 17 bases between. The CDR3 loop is CASSMGEDADTIYF. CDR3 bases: TGTGCCAGCAGTATGGGAGAGGATGCTGACACCATATATTTT.

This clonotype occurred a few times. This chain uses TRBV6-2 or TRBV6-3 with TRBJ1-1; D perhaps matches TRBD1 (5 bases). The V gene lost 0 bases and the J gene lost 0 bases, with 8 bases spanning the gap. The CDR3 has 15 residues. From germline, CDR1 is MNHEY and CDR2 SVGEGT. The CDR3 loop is CASSYSAGLNTEAFF. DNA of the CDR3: TGTGCCAGCAGTTACTCGGCAGGGCTGAACACTGAAGCTTTCTTT.

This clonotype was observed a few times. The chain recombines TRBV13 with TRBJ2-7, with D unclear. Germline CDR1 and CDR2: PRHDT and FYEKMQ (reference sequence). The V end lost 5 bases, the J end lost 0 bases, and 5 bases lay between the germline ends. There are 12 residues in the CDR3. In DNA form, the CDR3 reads TGTGCCAGCAGCGACGTCTCCTACGAGCAGTACTTC. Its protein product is CASSDVSYEQYF.

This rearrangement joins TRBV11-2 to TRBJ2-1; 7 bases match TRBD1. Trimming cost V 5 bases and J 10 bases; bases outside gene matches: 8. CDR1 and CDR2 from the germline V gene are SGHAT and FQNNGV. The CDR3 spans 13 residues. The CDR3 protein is CASSRYRGREQFF. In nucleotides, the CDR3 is TGTGCCAGCAGCCGGTACAGGGGTCGCGAGCAGTTCTTC.

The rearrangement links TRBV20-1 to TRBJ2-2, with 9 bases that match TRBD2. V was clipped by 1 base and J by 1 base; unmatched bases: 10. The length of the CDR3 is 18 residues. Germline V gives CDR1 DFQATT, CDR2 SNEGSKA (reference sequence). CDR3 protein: CSARVSGGRDWNTGELFF. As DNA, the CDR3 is TGCAGTGCTAGAGTTAGCGGGGGCCGAGACTGGAACACCGGGGAGCTGTTTTTT.

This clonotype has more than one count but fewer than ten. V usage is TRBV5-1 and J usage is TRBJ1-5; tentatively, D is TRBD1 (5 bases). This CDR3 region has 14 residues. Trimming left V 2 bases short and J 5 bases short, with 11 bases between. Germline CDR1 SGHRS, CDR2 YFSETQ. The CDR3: CASSLGTGDQPQHF. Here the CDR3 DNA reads TGCGCCAGCAGCTTAGGGACGGGGGATCAGCCCCAGCATTTT. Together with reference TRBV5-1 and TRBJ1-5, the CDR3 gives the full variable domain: KAGVTQTPRYLIKTRGQQVTLSCSPISGHRSVSWYQQTPGQGLQFLFEYFSETQRNKGNFPGRFSGRQFSNSRSEMNVSTLELGDSALYLCASSLGTGDQPQHFGDGTRLSIL.

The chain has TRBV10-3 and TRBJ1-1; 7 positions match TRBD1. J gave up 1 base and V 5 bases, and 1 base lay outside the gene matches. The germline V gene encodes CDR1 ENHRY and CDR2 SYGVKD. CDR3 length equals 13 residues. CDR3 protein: CAISRDRNTEAFF. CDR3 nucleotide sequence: TGTGCCATCAGTAGGGACAGGAACACTGAAGCTTTCTTT.

This CDR3 is CASSQVGGSEQYF. The CDR3 region has the DNA TGCGCCAGCAGCCAAGTGGGGGGCAGCGAGCAGTACTTC. The chain recombines TRBV4-1 with TRBJ2-7; the D call may be TRBD1 or TRBD2 (6 bases each). This CDR3 is built from 13 residues. CDR1 and CDR2 (germline): MGHRA, YSYEKL. V lost 1 base, J lost 6 bases, and 10 bases lay in between.

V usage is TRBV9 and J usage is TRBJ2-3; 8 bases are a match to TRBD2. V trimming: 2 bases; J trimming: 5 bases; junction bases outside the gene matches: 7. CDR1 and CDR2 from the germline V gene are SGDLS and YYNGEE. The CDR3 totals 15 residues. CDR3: CASSVAGGGLDTQYF. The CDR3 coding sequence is TGTGCCAGCAGCGTGGCCGGCGGGGGGCTAGATACGCAGTATTTT.

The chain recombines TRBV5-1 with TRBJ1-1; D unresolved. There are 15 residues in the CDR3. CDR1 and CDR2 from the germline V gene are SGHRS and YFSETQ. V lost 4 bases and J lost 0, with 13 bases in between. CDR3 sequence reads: CASSEALGMNTEAFF. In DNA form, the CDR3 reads TGCGCCAGCAGCGAGGCCCTTGGGATGAACACTGAAGCTTTCTTT.

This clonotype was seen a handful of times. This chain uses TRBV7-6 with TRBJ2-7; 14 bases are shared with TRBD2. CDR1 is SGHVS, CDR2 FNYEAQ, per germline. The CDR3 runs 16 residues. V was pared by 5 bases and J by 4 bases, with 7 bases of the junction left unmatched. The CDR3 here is CASSHGTSGGPYEQYF. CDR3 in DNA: TGTGCCAGCAGCCACGGGACTAGCGGGGGTCCATACGAGCAGTACTTC.

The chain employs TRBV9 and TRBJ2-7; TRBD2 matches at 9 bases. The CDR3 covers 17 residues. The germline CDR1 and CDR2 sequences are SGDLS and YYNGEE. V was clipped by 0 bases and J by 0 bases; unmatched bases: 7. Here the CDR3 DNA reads TGTGCCAGCAGCGTAGGGCTAGCGGGGCCACCCTCCTACGAGCAGTACTTC. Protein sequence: CASSVGLAGPPSYEQYF.

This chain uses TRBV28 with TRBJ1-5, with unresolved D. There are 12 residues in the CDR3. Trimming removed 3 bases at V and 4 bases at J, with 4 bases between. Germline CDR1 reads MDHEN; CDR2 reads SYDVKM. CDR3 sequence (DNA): TGTGCCAGCAGTTTCGAGAATCAGCCCCAGCATTTT. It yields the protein CASSFENQPQHF.

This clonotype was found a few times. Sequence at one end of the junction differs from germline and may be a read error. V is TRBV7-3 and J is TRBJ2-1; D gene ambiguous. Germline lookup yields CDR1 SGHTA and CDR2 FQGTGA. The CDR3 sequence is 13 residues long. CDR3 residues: CASSLVSDQRHVF. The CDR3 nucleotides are TGTGCCAGCAGCTTAGTGTCGGATCAGAGACATGTCTTC.

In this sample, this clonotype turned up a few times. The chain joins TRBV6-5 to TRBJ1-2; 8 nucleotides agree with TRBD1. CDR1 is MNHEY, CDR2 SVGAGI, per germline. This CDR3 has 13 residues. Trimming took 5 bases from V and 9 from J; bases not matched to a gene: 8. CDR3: CASSRSGGLSYTF. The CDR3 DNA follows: TGTGCCAGCAGTCGCTCAGGGGGCTTGAGCTACACCTTC.

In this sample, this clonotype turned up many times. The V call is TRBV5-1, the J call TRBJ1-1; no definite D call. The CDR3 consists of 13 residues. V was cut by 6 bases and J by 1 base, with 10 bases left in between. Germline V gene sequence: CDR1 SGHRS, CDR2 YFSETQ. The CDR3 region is CASTLRENTEAFF. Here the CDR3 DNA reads TGCGCCAGCACCCTTCGGGAGAACACTGAAGCTTTCTTT.

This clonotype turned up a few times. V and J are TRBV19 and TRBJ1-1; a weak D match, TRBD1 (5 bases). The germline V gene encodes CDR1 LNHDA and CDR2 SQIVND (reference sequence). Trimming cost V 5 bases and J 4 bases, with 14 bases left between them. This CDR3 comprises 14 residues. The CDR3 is CASSLRAGGTEAFF. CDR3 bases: TGTGCCAGTAGTCTCCGCGCGGGGGGCACTGAAGCTTTCTTT.

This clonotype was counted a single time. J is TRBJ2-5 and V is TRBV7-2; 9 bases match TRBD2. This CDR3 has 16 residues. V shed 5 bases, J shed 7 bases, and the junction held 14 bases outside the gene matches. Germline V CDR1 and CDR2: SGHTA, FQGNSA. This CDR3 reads CASSRDQAGGPGTQYF. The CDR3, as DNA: TGTGCCAGCAGCCGAGACCAAGCGGGGGGCCCAGGGACCCAGTACTTC.

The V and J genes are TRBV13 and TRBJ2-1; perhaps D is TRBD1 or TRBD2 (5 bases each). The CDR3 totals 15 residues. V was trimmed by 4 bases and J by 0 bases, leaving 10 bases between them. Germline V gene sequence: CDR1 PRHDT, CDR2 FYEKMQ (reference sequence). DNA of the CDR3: TGTGCCAGCAGCTCGGGGCCGAGCTCCTACAATGAGCAGTTCTTC. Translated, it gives CASSSGPSSYNEQFF.

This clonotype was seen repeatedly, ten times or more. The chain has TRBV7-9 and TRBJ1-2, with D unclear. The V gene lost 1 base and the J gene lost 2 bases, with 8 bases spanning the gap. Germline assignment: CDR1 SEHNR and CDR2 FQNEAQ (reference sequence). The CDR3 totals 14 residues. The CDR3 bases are TGTGCCAGCAGCTTAGGTACAGAGAACTATGGCTACACCTTC. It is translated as CASSLGTENYGYTF.

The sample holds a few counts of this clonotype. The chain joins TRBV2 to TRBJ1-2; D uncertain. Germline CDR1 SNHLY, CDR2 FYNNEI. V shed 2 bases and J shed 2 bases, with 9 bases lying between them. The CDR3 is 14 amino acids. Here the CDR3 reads CASSERSANYGYTF. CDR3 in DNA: TGTGCCAGCAGTGAAAGGTCCGCCAACTATGGCTACACCTTC.

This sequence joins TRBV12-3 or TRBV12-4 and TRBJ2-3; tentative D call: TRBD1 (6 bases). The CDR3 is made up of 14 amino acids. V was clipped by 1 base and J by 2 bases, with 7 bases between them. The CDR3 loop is CASSLEGDTDTQYF. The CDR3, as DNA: TGTGCCAGCAGTTTAGAGGGGGACACAGATACGCAGTATTTT.

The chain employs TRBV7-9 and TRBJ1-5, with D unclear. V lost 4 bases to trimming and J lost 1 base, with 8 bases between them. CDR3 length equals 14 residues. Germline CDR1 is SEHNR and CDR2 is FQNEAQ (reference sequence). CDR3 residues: CASSWLGSNQPQHF. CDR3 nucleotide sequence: TGTGCCAGCAGCTGGCTGGGGAGCAATCAGCCCCAGCATTTT.

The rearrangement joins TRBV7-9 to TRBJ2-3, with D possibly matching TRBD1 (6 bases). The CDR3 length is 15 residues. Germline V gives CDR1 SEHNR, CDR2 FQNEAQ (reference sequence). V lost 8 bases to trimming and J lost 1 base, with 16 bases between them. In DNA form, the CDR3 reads TGTGCCAGCTCCGCCCTTGGGGGCCGCACAGATACGCAGTATTTT. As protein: CASSALGGRTDTQYF.

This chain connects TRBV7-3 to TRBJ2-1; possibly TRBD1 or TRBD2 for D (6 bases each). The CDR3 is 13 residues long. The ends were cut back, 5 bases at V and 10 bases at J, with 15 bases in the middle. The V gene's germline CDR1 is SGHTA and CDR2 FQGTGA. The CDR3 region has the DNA TGTGCCAGCAGCCCCATGAGGGGGGACGAGCAGTTCTTC. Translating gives CASSPMRGDEQFF.